This T cell receptor (beta chain) was sequenced during a study of T cells in Graves' hyperthyroidism and ophthalmopathy. Researchers took RNA transcripts and amplified the TCR beta CDR3 regions from them. HTBI primers were the set used in a first-round RT-PCR of the TCR CDR3. In TCRdb, the multiplex PCR reads were re-called with MiXCR into one record per CDR3 protein. The data hold fewer than 300,000 distinct CDR3 sequences, with approximately 26% observed a single time. With 4 bases clipped from V and 6 bases from J, the junction kept 9 bases outside the gene matches. The V gene's germline CDR1 is MDHEN and CDR2 SYDVKM. The CDR3 is 15 residues long.

The sequenced sample was blood. This clonotype was sampled from a man in his forties or fifties with Graves' hyperthyroidism that later progressed to Graves' ophthalmopathy. This chain joins TRBV28 and TRBJ2-5; TRBD1 matches 9 bases. CDR3 bases: TGTGCCAGCAGTTCAACAGGGGGCCCGGGGAAGACCCAGTACTTC. This codes for CASSSTGGPGKTQYF.